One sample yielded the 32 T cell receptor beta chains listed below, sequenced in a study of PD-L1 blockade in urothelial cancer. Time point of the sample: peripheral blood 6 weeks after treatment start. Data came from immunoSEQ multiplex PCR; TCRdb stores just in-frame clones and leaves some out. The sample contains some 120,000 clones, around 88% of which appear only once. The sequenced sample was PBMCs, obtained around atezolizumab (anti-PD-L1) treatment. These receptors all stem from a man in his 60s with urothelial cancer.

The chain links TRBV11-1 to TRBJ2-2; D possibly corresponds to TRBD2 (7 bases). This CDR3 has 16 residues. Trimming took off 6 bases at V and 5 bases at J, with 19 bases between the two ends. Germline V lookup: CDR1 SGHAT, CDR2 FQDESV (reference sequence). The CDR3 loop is CASRRGGTAETGELFF. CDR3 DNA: TGTGCCAGCAGAAGGGGGGGCACGGCTGAAACCGGGGAGCTGTTTTTT.

The CDR3 sequence is CASSPQGATDTQYF. The CDR3 DNA sequence: TGTGCCAGCAGCCCCCAGGGGGCGACAGATACGCAGTATTTT. The chain carries TRBV7-3 and TRBJ2-3; 8 nucleotides agree with TRBD1. Per germline, CDR1 SGHTA and CDR2 FQGTGA. V dropped 5 bases and J dropped 3; count of bases not matched to a gene: 4. CDR3 size: 14 residues.

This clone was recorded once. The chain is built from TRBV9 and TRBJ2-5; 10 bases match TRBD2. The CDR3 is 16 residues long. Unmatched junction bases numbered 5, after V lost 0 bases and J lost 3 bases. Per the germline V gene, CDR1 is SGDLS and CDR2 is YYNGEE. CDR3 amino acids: CASSVGASGGEETQYF. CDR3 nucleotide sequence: TGTGCCAGCAGCGTAGGGGCTAGCGGGGGAGAAGAGACCCAGTACTTC.

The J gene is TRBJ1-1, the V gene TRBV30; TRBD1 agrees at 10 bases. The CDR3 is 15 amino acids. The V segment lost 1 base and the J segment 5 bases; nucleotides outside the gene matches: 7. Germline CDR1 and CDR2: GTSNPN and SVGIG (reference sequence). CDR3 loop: CAWSEVRTGGTEAFF. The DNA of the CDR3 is TGTGCCTGGAGTGAGGTTAGGACAGGGGGAACTGAAGCTTTCTTT.

CDR3 DNA: TGTGCCAGCAGCTTTCGAGTCGAGCAGTACTTC. Residues: CASSFRVEQYF. The gene calls are TRBV7-9 and TRBJ2-7, with unresolved D. This CDR3 is built from 11 residues. The V end lost 3 bases, the J end lost 6 bases, and 6 bases lay between the germline ends. CDR1 and CDR2 (germline): SEHNR, FQNEAQ (reference sequence).

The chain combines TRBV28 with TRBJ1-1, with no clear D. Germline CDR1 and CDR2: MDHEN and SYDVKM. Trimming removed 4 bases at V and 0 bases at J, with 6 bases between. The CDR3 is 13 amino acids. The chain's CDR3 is CASSSRVNTEAFF. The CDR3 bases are TGTGCCAGCAGTTCACGGGTGAACACTGAAGCTTTCTTT. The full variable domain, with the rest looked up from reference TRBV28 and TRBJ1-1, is DVKVTQSSRYLVKRTGEKVFLECVQDMDHENMFWYRQDPGLGLRLIYFSYDVKMKEKGDIPEGYSVSREKKERFSLILESASTNQTSMYLCASSSRVNTEAFFGQGTRLTVV.

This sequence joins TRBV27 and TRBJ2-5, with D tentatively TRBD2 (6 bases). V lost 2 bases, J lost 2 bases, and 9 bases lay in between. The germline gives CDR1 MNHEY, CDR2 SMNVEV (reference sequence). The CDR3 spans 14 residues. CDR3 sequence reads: CASSLGGPQETQYF. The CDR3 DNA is TGTGCCAGCAGTTTAGGAGGGCCTCAAGAGACCCAGTACTTC.

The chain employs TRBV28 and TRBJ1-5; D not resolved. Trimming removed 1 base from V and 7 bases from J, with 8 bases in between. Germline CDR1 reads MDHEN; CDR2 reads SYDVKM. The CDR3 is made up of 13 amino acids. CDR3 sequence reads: CASSLSGPQPQHF. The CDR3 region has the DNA TGTGCCAGCAGTTTATCCGGTCCCCAGCCCCAGCATTTT.

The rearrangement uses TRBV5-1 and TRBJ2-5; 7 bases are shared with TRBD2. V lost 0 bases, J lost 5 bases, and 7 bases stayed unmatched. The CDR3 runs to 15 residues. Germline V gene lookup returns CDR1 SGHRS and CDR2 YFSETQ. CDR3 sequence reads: CASSLGIIGGETQYF. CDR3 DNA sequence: TGCGCCAGCAGCTTGGGTATTATCGGGGGGGAGACCCAGTACTTC.

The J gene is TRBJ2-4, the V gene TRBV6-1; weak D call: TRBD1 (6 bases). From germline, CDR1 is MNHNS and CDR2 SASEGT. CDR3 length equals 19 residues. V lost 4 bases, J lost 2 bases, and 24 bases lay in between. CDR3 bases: TGTGCCAGCAGTGTTTCCAGGGGCACAATGGAAGGAACCAAAAACATTCAGTACTTC. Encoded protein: CASSVSRGTMEGTKNIQYF.

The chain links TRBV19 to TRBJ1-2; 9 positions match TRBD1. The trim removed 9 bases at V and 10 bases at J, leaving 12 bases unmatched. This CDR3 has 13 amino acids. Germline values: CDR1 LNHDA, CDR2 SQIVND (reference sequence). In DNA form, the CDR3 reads TGTGCCAGCGTGGCCAGGGACAGGGACGACTACACCTTC. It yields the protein CASVARDRDDYTF.

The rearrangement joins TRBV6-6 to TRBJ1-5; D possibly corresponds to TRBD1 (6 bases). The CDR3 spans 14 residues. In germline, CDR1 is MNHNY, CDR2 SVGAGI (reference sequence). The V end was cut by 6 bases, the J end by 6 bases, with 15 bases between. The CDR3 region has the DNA TGTGCCAGCAGCACTGGGGGGGCGAGTCAGCCCCAGCATTTT. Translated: CASSTGGASQPQHF.

CDR3 DNA: TGTGCCAGCAGCTCCCACGTGTGGCATGGAAACACCATATATTTT. The encoded protein is CASSSHVWHGNTIYF. The chain joins TRBV7-6 to TRBJ1-3; D is undetermined. V was clipped by 4 bases and J by 3 bases, with 13 bases between them. From germline, CDR1 is SGHVS and CDR2 FNYEAQ. This CDR3 is 15 amino acids long.

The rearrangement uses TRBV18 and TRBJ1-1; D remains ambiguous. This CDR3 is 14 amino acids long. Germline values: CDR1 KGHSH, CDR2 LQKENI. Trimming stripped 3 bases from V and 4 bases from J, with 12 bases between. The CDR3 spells CASSPGEAGTEAFF. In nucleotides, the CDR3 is TGTGCCAGCTCACCGGGAGAGGCGGGCACTGAAGCTTTCTTT.

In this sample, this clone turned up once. The CDR3 loop reads CASSDGRRTEAFF. CDR3 in DNA: TGTGCCAGCAGTGATGGGCGTAGAACTGAAGCTTTCTTT. The chain couples TRBV6-1 to TRBJ1-1; D gene uncertain. This CDR3 contains 13 residues. Germline CDR1 is MNHNS and CDR2 is SASEGT. V lost 3 bases to trimming and J lost 5 bases, with 10 bases between them.

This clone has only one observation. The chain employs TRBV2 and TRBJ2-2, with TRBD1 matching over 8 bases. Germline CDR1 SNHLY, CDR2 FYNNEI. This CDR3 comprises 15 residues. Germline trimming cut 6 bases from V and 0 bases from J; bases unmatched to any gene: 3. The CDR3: CASRSTGANTGELFF. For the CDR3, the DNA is TGTGCCAGCAGGTCGACAGGGGCGAACACCGGGGAGCTGTTTTTT.

For the CDR3, the DNA is TGTGCCAGCAGTTCTAAAACCGGGACAGGAGCCCTCTACGAGCAGTACTTC. Protein sequence: CASSSKTGTGALYEQYF. V usage is TRBV27 and J usage is TRBJ2-7; TRBD1 matches at 8 bases. The V gene's germline CDR1 is MNHEY and CDR2 SMNVEV (reference sequence). This CDR3 region has 17 residues. V lost 4 bases to trimming and J lost 3 bases; unmatched junction nucleotides: 14.

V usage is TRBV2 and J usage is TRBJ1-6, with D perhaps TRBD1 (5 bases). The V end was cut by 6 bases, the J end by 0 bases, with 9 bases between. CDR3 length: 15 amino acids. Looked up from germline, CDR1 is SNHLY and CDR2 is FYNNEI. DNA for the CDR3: TGTGCCAGCAGGGGGGAGGGCTCCTATAATTCACCCCTCCACTTT. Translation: CASRGEGSYNSPLHF.

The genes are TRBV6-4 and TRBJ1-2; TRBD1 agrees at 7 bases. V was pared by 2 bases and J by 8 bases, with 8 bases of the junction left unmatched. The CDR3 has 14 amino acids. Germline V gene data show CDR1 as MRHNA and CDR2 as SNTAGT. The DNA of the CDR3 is TGTGCCAGCAGTGACGGCGACAGGGTACAAGGCTACACCTTC. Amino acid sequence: CASSDGDRVQGYTF.

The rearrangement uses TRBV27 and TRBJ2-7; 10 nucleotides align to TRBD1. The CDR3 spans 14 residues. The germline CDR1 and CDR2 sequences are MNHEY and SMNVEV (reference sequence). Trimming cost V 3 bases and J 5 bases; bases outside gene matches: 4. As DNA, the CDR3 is TGTGCCAGCAGTTTTAGGGACAGGGGACACGAGCAGTACTTC. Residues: CASSFRDRGHEQYF.

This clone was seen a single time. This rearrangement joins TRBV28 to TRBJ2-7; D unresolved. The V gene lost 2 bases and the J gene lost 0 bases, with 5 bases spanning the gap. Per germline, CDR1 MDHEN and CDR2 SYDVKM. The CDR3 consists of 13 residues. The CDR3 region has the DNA TGTGCCAGCAGTTTACAGGACTCCTACGAGCAGTACTTC. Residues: CASSLQDSYEQYF.

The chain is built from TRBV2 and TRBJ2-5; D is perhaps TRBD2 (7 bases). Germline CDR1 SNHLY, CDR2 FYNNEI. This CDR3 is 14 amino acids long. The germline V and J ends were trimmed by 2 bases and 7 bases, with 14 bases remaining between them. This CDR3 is CASSELTGGGTQYF. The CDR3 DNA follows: TGTGCCAGCAGTGAACTGACAGGCGGGGGGACCCAGTACTTC. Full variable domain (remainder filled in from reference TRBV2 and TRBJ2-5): EPEVTQTPSHQVTQMGQEVILRCVPISNHLYFYWYRQILGQKVEFLVSFYNNEISEKSEIFDDQFSVERPDGSNFTLKIRSTKLEDSAMYFCASSELTGGGTQYFGPGTRLLVL.

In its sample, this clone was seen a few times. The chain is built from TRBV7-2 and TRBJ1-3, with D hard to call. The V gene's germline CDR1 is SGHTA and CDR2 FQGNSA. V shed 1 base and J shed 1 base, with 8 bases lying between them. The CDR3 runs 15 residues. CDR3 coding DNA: TGTGCCAGCAGCTTAGGTCCGACTTCTGGAAACACCATATATTTT. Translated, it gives CASSLGPTSGNTIYF.

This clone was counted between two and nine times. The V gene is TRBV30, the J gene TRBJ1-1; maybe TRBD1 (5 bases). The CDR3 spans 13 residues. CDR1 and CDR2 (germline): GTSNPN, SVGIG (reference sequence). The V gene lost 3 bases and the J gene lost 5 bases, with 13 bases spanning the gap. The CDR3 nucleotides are TGTGCCTGGAGGATGTCGGGGGGAACTGAAGCTTTCTTT. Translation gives CAWRMSGGTEAFF.

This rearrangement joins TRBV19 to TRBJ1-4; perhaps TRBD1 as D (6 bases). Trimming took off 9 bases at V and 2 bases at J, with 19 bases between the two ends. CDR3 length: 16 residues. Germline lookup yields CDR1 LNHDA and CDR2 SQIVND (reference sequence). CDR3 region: CASSRETDRTNEKLFF. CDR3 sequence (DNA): TGTGCCAGCAGCAGAGAAACTGACAGGACTAATGAAAAACTGTTTTTT.

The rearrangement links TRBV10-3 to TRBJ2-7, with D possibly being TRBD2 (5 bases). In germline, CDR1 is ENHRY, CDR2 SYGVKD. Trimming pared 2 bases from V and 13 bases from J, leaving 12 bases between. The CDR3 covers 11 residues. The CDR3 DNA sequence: TGTGCCATCAGTGAGGCGGGCTTGACCTACTTC. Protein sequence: CAISEAGLTYF.

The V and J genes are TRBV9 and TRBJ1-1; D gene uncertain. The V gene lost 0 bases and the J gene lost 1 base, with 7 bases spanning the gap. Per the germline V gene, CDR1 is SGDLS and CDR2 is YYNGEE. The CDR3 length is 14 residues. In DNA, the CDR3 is TGTGCCAGCAGCGTAGGACTGACGAACACTGAAGCTTTCTTT. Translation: CASSVGLTNTEAFF.

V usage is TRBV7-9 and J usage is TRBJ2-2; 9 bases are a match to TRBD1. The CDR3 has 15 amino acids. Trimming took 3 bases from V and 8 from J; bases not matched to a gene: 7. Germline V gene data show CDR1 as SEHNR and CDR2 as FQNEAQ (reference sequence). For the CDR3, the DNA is TGTGCCAGCAGCTTCATACAGGGGGCGAATGGGGAGCTGTTTTTT. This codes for CASSFIQGANGELFF.

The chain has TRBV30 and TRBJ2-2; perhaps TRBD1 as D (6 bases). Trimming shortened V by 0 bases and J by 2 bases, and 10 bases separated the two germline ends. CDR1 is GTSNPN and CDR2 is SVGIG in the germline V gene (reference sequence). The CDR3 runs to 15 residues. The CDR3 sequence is CAWSVGTLNTGELFF. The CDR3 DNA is TGTGCCTGGAGTGTAGGGACACTAAACACCGGGGAGCTGTTTTTT.

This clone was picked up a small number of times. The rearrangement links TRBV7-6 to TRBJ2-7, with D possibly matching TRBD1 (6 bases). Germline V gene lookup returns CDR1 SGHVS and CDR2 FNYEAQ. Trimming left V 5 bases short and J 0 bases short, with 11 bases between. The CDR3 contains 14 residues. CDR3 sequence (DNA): TGTGCCAGCAGCCCACAGGGTGACTCCTACGAGCAGTACTTC. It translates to CASSPQGDSYEQYF.

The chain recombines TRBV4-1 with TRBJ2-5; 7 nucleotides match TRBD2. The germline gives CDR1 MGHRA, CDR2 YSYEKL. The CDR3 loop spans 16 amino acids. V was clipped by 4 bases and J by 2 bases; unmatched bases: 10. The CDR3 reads CASSLEGRVSQETQYF. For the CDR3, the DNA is TGCGCCAGCAGCCTTGAGGGGAGGGTCTCACAAGAGACCCAGTACTTC.

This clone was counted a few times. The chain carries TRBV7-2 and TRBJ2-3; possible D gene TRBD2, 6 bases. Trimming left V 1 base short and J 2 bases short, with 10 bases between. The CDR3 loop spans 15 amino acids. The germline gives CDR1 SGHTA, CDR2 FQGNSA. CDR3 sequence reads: CASSLGSGYTDTQYF. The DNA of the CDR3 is TGTGCCAGCAGCTTAGGTAGCGGTTACACAGATACGCAGTATTTT.